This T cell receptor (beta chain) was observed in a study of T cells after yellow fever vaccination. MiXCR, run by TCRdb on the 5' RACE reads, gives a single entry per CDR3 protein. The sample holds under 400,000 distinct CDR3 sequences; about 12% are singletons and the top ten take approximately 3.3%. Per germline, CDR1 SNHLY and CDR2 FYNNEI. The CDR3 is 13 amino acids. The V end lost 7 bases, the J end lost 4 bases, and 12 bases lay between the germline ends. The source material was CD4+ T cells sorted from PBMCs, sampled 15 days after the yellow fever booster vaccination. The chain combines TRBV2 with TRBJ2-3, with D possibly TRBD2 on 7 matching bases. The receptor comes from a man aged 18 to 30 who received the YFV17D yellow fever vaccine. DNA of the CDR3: TGTGCCAGCACTGGGGGGGCCCCAGATACGCAGTATTTT. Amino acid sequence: CASTGGAPDTQYF.